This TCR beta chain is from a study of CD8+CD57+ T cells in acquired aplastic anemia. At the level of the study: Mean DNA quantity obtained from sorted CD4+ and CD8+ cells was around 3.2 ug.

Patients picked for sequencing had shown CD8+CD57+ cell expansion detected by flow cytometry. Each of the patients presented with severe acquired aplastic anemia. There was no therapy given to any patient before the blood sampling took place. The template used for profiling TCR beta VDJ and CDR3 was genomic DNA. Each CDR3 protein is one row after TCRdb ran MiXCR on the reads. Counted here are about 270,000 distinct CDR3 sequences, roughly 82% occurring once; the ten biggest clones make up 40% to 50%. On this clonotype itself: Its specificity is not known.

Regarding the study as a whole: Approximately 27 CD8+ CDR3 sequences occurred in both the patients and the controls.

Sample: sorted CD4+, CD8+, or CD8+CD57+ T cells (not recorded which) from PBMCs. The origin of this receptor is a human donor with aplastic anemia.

The CDR3 DNA reads as TGTGCCAGCAGCGTAGCATCGGAAGTCATGAACACTGAAGCTTTCTTT. Encoded protein: CASSVASEVMNTEAFF. This chain uses TRBV9 with TRBJ1-1; D is undetermined. Germline CDR1 reads SGDLS; CDR2 reads YYNGEE. Trimming stripped 0 bases from V and 0 bases from J, with 12 bases between. This CDR3 is built from 16 residues.